This is a list of T cell receptor beta chains from one sample in a study of identical twins. TCRdb called the 5' RACE reads again in MiXCR, with one record for every CDR3 protein. The sample includes hundreds of thousands of distinct CDR3 sequences, over 8.5% of them seen just once. Separately, the same data were catalogued under a study of yellow fever vaccine responses in identical twins.

The sequenced sample consisted of PBMCs. The receptors derive from a woman aged 18 to 35 in good health. Each CDR3 is given with its conserved first and last residue. The order of the fields is V gene, D gene, J gene, clone size, CDR3 DNA, CDR3 protein. A D gene is named only where the DNA matches it firmly. Size is stated for part of the rows, as once, few or many counts, or as a class when the clone is expanded.

TRBV29-1,NA,TRBJ2-1,many,TGCTTTGGCGGTGACTACAATGAGCAGTTCTTC,CFGGDYNEQFF
TRBV4-3,TRBD1,TRBJ2-7,NA,TGCGCCAGCAGCCCGGGACAGGGGCCCACCTACGAGCAGTACTTC,CASSPGQGPTYEQYF
TRBV24-1,NA,TRBJ2-1,many,TGTGCCACCAGTGATCTGGCCCTGTGGGATGAGCAGTTCTTC,CATSDLALWDEQFF
TRBV10-3,NA,TRBJ2-1,NA,TGTGCCATCAGTGAGTCGGGACCGGCCTACAATGAGCAGTTCTTC,CAISESGPAYNEQFF
TRBV12-3/TRBV12-4,TRBD2,TRBJ2-1,many,TGTGCCAGCAGTCCAAAATCTAGCGGGAGGGGTTACAATGAGCAGTTCTTC,CASSPKSSGRGYNEQFF
TRBV20-1,NA,TRBJ2-1,few,TGCAGTGTTACAGGGTATAGCTCCTACAATGAGCAGTTCTTC,CSVTGYSSYNEQFF
TRBV7-2,TRBD2,TRBJ2-7,few,TGTGCCAGCAGCCCTTGGACTAGCGGGACTGGTTACGAGCAGTACTTC,CASSPWTSGTGYEQYF
TRBV29-1,NA,TRBJ2-7,many,TGCAGCGGCGGACAAGACTACGAGCAGTACTTC,CSGGQDYEQYF
TRBV2,NA,TRBJ2-7,NA,TGTGCCAGCAGCGAGGGTGAGGATGCAGGCTACGAGCAGTACTTC,CASSEGEDAGYEQYF
TRBV21-1,NA,TRBJ2-1,NA,TGTGCCAGCAGCAACACAGGGGGGGGCAATGAGCAGTTCTTC,CASSNTGGGNEQFF
TRBV12-3/TRBV12-4,NA,TRBJ1-6,NA,TGTGCCAGCAGTTTACGGGGAATTGGTTCACCCCTCCACTTT,CASSLRGIGSPLHF
TRBV27,NA,TRBJ2-6,NA,TGTGCCAGCAGTTTTTTAGGCAACTCCCCTTCTGGGGCCAACGTCCTGACTTTC,CASSFLGNSPSGANVLTF
TRBV7-9,NA,TRBJ1-1,many,TGTGCCAGCAGCGGGGGGGGTGGCACTGAAGCTTTCTTT,CASSGGGGTEAFF
TRBV7-9,NA,TRBJ1-4,NA,TGTGCCAGCAACTACTTCGGTAGCGAAAAACTGTTTTTT,CASNYFGSEKLFF
TRBV4-1,TRBD2,TRBJ2-3,NA,TGCGCCAGCAGCCAAGAAGGGCTAGCGGGGGGGCCAGAGTATTTT,CASSQEGLAGGPEYF
TRBV7-9,NA,TRBJ2-7,many,TGTGCCAGCAGCTTGGGATTAGGGGAGCAGTACTTC,CASSLGLGEQYF
TRBV10-3,TRBD2,TRBJ2-1,many,TGTGCCATCAGTGCAGGACCGGGGCGGGAGTTAAGGAATGAGCAGTTCTTC,CAISAGPGRELRNEQFF
TRBV27,TRBD1,TRBJ2-2,few,TGTGCCAGCAGCCTCGGGACAGTCAAAACCGCCGGGGAGCTGTTTTTT,CASSLGTVKTAGELFF
TRBV29-1,TRBD2,TRBJ2-7,many,TGCAGCGTTGCAAAGGGAGGGATTTACGAGCAGTACTTC,CSVAKGGIYEQYF
TRBV20-1,TRBD2,TRBJ2-3,many,TGCAGTGCTAGAGATGAGGCTAGCGGGACAGATACGCAGTATTTT,CSARDEASGTDTQYF
TRBV9,NA,TRBJ2-1,NA,TGTGCCAGCAGCCTCCCGTCCGCGCCAGGGGCCGATGAGCAGTTCTTC,CASSLPSAPGADEQFF
TRBV9,NA,TRBJ2-3,few,TGTGCCAGCAGCGCCCGGGACGGGAACACAGATACGCAGTATTTT,CASSARDGNTDTQYF
TRBV4-3,NA,TRBJ2-1,few,TGCGCCAGCAGCCACCCCATCTGTCGAAAGTGGGGTTCGGGCAATGAGCAGTTCTTC,CASSHPICRKWGSGNEQFF
TRBV14,TRBD1,TRBJ2-7,few,TGTGCCAGCAGCCCGACAGGGATGATCCCCTACGAGCAGTACTTC,CASSPTGMIPYEQYF
TRBV10-3,TRBD1,TRBJ2-7,NA,TGTGCCATCAGTGGGGACAGTGGTTCCTACGAGCAGTACTTC,CAISGDSGSYEQYF
TRBV7-2,NA,TRBJ2-7,NA,TGTGCCAGCAGCTTAGGGGTTGCTAGTGCCGAGCAGTACTTC,CASSLGVASAEQYF
TRBV3-1,NA,TRBJ2-3,few,TGTGCCAGCAGCCAAGGGAAGGGCTCTACGGATACGCAGTATTTT,CASSQGKGSTDTQYF
TRBV20-1,NA,TRBJ2-4,NA,TGCAGTGCTTTACAGTCAGCCAAAAACATTCAGTACTTC,CSALQSAKNIQYF
TRBV7-9,NA,TRBJ1-6,many,TGTGCCAGCAGCTTGGAGGTTGTTAATTCACCCCTCCACTTT,CASSLEVVNSPLHF